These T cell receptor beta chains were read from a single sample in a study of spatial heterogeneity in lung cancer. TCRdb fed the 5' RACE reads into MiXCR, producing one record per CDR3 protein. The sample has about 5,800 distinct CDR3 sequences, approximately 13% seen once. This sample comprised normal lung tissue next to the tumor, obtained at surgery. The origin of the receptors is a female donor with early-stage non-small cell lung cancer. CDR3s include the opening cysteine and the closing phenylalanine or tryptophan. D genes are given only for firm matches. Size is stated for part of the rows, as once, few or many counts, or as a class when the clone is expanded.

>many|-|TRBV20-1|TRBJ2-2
TGCAGTGCGGCCAAGTCCGGGGAGCTGTTTTTT
CSAAKSGELFF
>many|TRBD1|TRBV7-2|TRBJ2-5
TGTGCCAGCAGCCTAAATGGACAGGGTTCGGGAGAGACCCAGTACTTC
CASSLNGQGSGETQYF
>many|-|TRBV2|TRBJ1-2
TGTGCCAGCACTGAAATGGGTTTGGGCGGCTACACCTTC
CASTEMGLGGYTF
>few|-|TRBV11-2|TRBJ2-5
TGTGCCAGCAGCCTTACAGGAGCAGAGACCCAGTACTTC
CASSLTGAETQYF
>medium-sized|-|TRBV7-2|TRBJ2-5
TGTGCCAGCAGAAGGAGTGGCGGAGAGACCCAGTACTTC
CASRRSGGETQYF
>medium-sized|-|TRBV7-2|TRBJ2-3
TGTGCCAGCAGCTTACGCGGGGGCCGGGGGGATACGCAGTATTTT
CASSLRGGRGDTQYF
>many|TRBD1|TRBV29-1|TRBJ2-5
TGCAGCGCTTCTCAAACAGGGGTAGGGGAGACCCAGTACTTC
CSASQTGVGETQYF
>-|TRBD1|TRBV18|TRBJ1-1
TGTGCCAGCTCACTGGGACAGGGGGCGGACACTGAAGCTTTCTTT
CASSLGQGADTEAFF
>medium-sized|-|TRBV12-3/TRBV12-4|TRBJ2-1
TGTGCCAGCAGCTCGAGAGTGGACAATGAGCAGTTCTTC
CASSSRVDNEQFF
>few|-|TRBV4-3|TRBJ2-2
TGCGCCAGCAGCCAAGACGGGGGCACCGGGGAGCTGTTTTTT
CASSQDGGTGELFF
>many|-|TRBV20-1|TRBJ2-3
TGCAGTGCTAGAGGGAACACAGGGGTAGCGGGGCCCACAGATACGCAGTATTTT
CSARGNTGVAGPTDTQYF
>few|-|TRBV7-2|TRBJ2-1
TGTGCCAGCAGCTTAGCCCAGGGAGGAGGTGAGCAGTTCTTC
CASSLAQGGGEQFF
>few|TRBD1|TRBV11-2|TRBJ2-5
TGTGCCAGCAGCATTTCGACAGGGGGCGGGGAGACCCAGTACTTC
CASSISTGGGETQYF
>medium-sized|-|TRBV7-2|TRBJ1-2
TGTGCCAGCACCCTCCCAGGCGTTGGCTATGGCTACACCTTC
CASTLPGVGYGYTF
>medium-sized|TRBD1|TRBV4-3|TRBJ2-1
TGCGCCAGCAGCCAAGGGACAGGGTCCTACAATGAGCAGTTCTTC
CASSQGTGSYNEQFF
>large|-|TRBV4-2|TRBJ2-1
TGTGCCAGCAGCCAAGAGGCTAGCAGTAACAATGAGCAGTTCTTC
CASSQEASSNNEQFF
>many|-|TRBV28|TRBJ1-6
TGTGCCAGCAGTCGCTCGCCAGGGGATCTCTCACCCCTCCACTTT
CASSRSPGDLSPLHF
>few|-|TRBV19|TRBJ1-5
TGTGCCAGTAGTTACGGACAGCCCAATCAGCCCCAGCATTTT
CASSYGQPNQPQHF
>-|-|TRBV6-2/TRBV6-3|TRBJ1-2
TGTGCCAGCAGTTACGTTGCAGGGATCTATGGCTACACCTTC
CASSYVAGIYGYTF
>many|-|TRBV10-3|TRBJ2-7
TGTGCCATCAGTCTGACCGGGACCTACACCGAGCAGTACTTC
CAISLTGTYTEQYF
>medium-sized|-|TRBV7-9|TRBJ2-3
TGTGCCAGCAGCTTAGTGGCTCCAGATACGCAGTATTTT
CASSLVAPDTQYF
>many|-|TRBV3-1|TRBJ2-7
TGTGCCAGCAGCCAAGGGACCAACTACGAGCAGTACTTC
CASSQGTNYEQYF
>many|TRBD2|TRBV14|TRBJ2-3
TGTGCCAGCAGCCAAGCACTAGCGGGGCGCCTATCGCAGTATTTT
CASSQALAGRLSQYF
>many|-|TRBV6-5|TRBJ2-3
TGTGCCAGCAGTAGGGGGTGGGGGACAGATACGCAGTATTTT
CASSRGWGTDTQYF
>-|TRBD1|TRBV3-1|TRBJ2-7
TGCGCCAGCAGCTTGGTTGGGACAGGGGTCGACGAGCAGTACTTC
CASSLVGTGVDEQYF
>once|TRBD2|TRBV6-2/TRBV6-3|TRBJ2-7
TGTGCCAGCGGAAGCTATAGCGGGAGAGGCTACGAGCAGTACTTC
CASGSYSGRGYEQYF
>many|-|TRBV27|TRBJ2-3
TGTGCCAGCAGTTTGTGGCCCACAGATACGCAGTATTTT
CASSLWPTDTQYF
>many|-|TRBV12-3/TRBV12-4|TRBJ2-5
TGTGCCAGCAGTCCGGGGGGCGGGGTCGGGGAGACCCAGTACTTC
CASSPGGGVGETQYF
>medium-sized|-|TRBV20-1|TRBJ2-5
TGCAGTGCCCAACCCCGGGAGACCCAGTACTTC
CSAQPRETQYF
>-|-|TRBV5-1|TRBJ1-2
TGCGCCAGCAGCCTTGACAGCGCTTATGGCTACACCTTC
CASSLDSAYGYTF
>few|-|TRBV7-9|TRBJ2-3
TGTGCCAGCAGCTTAGTTGGAGATACGCAGTATTTT
CASSLVGDTQYF
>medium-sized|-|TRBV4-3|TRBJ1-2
TGCGCCAGCAGCCTTTCCCAGGATCATGGCTACACCTTC
CASSLSQDHGYTF
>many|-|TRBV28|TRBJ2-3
TGTGCCAGCACAGTTTTTGATACGCAGTATTTT
CASTVFDTQYF
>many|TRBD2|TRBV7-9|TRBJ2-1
TGTGCCAGCAGCCCCACGACTCTGGGAGGGCATGAGCAGTTCTTC
CASSPTTLGGHEQFF
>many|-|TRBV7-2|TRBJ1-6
TGTGCCAGCAGCTTAGTCGCACCGGGACGGACTCATAATTCACCCCTCCACTTT
CASSLVAPGRTHNSPLHF
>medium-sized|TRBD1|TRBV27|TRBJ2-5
TGTGCCAGCAGTTTTGGGGCGGCCGACAGGGGTGGCGAGACCCAGTACTTC
CASSFGAADRGGETQYF
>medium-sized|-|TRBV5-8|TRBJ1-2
TGTGCCAGCACCCCTTTCCAGGACTATGGCTACACCTTC
CASTPFQDYGYTF
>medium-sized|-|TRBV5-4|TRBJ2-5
TGTGCCAGCAGCCCGACGTTGGTGGAACAAGAGACCCAGTACTTC
CASSPTLVEQETQYF
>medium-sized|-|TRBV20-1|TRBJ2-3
TGCAGTGCCCCCCAGGGGCGGCCGGGGGGTAGAGATACGCAGTATTTT
CSAPQGRPGGRDTQYF
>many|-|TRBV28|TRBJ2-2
TGTGCCAGCAGTTCCTACGAGATTAAGGGGTTTAGGACCGGGGAGCTGTTTTTT
CASSSYEIKGFRTGELFF
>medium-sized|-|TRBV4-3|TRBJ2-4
TGCGCCAGCAGCCAAGATCGCGAACAGGGCTATCGGTACTTC
CASSQDREQGYRYF
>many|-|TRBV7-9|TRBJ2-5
TGTGCCAGCAGCTTAGAGGCAGGGGTAGCGGAGACCCAGTACTTC
CASSLEAGVAETQYF
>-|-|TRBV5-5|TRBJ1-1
TGTGCCAGCAGCGTCGGGACGGGGACTGAAGCTTTCTTT
CASSVGTGTEAFF
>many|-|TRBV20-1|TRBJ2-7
TGCAGTGCCTGGATTGGGGGGAGAGGAAACGAGCAGTACTTC
CSAWIGGRGNEQYF
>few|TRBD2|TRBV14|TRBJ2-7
TGTGCCAGCAGCCACCCCGGCGGGGGTCTCTACGAGCAGTACTTC
CASSHPGGGLYEQYF
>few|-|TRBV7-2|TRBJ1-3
TGTGCCAGCAGCTTAGCGACGGCTGGAAACACCATATATTTT
CASSLATAGNTIYF
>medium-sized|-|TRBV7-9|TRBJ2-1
TGTGCCAGCAGCTTATCATCAGGGTCAACTGGAAAAAACAATGAGCAGTTCTTC
CASSLSSGSTGKNNEQFF
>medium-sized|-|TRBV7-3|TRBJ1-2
TGTGCCAGCAGCAGGAGGACCGGCTATGGCTACACCTTC
CASSRRTGYGYTF
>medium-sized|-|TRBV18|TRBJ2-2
TGTGCCAGCTTCGGCGGGGCGAACACCGGGGAGCTGTTTTTT
CASFGGANTGELFF
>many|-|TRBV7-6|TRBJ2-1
TGTGCCAGCAGCCGTGAGACAGGCCCCTACAATGAGCAGTTCTTC
CASSRETGPYNEQFF
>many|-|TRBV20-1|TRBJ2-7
TGCAGTGCTAGAGATAGGGTGCAGGGAAAGGAGCAGTACTTC
CSARDRVQGKEQYF
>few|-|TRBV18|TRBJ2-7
TGTGCCAGCTCACCAGGGAGGACCTACGAGCAGTACTTC
CASSPGRTYEQYF
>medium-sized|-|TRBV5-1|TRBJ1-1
TGCGCCAGCAGCTTAGATACGAACACTGAAGCTTTCTTT
CASSLDTNTEAFF
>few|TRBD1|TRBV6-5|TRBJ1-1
TGTGCCAGCAGTCCCTCCATTCAGGGGGGCACTGAAGCTTTCTTT
CASSPSIQGGTEAFF
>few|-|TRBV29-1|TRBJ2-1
TGCAGCGTACTGACTAGTAGCAATGAGCAGTTCTTC
CSVLTSSNEQFF
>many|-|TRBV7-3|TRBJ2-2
TGTGCCAGCATGGCGGGCACCGGGGAGCTGTTTTTT
CASMAGTGELFF
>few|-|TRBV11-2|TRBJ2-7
TGTGCCAGCAGCCTTGGAGGTTTTACCTACGAGCAGTACTTC
CASSLGGFTYEQYF
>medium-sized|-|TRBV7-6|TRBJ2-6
TGTGCCAGCAGCTATACACGGTTGGGGGCCAACGTCCTGACTTTC
CASSYTRLGANVLTF
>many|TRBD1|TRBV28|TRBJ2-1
TGTGCCAGCAGACCCTCCGCGGGACAGGGGGGGGTTATCGACAATGAGCAGTTCTTC
CASRPSAGQGGVIDNEQFF